This T cell receptor (beta chain) was observed in a study of T cells in Graves' hyperthyroidism and ophthalmopathy. This clonotype was picked up many times. TCR beta CDR3 regions were amplified from RNA transcripts. First-round RT-PCR of the TCR CDR3 relied on the HTBI primer set. TCRdb processed the multiplex PCR reads anew with MiXCR; each CDR3 protein has one entry. Here the sample spans 250,000 to 300,000 distinct CDR3 sequences, about 14% being singletons. Patients aged 18 to 65 had newly diagnosed hyperthyroidism that had lasted under 2 months. Progressors' blood was drawn at hyperthyroidism diagnosis, before ophthalmopathy symptoms. The clonotype comes from a woman younger than 45 with Graves' hyperthyroidism that later progressed to Graves' ophthalmopathy. Sequenced input: blood.

CDR3 DNA sequence: TGTGCCAGCAGCTCCCGGGACAGGATATATGGCTACACCTTC. Amino acid sequence: CASSSRDRIYGYTF. The chain has TRBV7-8 and TRBJ1-2, with 8 bases lining up with TRBD1. The J segment lost 5 bases and the V segment lost 4 bases, leaving 6 bases of the junction unmatched. CDR1 is SGHVS, CDR2 FQNEAQ, per germline. The CDR3 totals 14 residues.